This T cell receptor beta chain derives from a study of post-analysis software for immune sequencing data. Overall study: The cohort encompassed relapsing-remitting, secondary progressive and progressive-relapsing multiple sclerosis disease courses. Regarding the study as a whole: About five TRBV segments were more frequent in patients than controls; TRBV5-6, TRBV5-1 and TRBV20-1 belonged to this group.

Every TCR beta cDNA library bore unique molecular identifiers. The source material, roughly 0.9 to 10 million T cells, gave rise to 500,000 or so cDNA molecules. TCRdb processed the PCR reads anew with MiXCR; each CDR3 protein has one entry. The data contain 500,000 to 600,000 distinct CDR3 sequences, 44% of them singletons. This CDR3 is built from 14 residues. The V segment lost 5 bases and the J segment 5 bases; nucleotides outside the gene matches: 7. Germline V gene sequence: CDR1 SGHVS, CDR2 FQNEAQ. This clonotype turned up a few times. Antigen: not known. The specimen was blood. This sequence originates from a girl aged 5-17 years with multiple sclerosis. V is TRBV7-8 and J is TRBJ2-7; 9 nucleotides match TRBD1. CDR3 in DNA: TGTGCCAGCAGCGCAAGGGACAGGGTCGACGAGCAGTACTTC. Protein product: CASSARDRVDEQYF. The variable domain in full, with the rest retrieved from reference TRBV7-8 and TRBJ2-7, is GAGVSQSPRYKVAKRGQDVALRCDPISGHVSLFWYQQALGQGPEFLTYFQNEAQLDKSGLPSDRFFAERPEGSVSTLKIQRTQQEDSAVYLCASSARDRVDEQYFGPGTRLTVT.